This passage covers 6 T cell receptor beta chains from one sample sequenced in a study of long-term antiretroviral therapy in people with HIV. Survey-level immunoSEQ v3.0 assays were run. Profiled with immunoSEQ multiplex PCR; TCRdb holds only in-frame clones, not every one. The data contain about 20,000 clones, over 75% of them singletons. Sequencing was performed on unsorted PBMCs, taken approximately 4.5 years before starting antiretroviral therapy. Receptor source: a woman aged 30 to 39 with HIV.

This clone was seen once. The chain is built from TRBV2 and TRBJ2-1; D is unresolved. The CDR3 runs to 15 residues. The V and J ends lost 3 bases and 1 base respectively, with 10 bases between them. Germline V CDR1 and CDR2: SNHLY, FYNNEI. CDR3 nucleotide sequence: TGTGCCAGCAGTGATTGGGCACAATCCTACAATGAGCAGTTCTTC. Translated, it gives CASSDWAQSYNEQFF.

The V gene is TRBV27, the J gene TRBJ1-1, with D possibly being TRBD1 (5 bases). Germline V gives CDR1 MNHEY, CDR2 SMNVEV (reference sequence). V was pared by 1 base and J by 5 bases, with 14 bases between. The CDR3 is 15 amino acids. The CDR3 nucleotides read TGTGCCAGCAGTTTATGGGGGATAGAAGGAACTGAAGCTTTCTTT. The encoded protein is CASSLWGIEGTEAFF.

V gene TRBV9 combines with J gene TRBJ1-3; TRBD1 might be the D (5 bases). Germline V gene sequence: CDR1 SGDLS, CDR2 YYNGEE. The CDR3 is made up of 16 amino acids. V lost 4 bases to trimming and J lost 4 bases, with 18 bases between them. The CDR3 nucleotides read TGTGCCAGCAGCCCACAGGCGGGGGGTGTGGGAAACACCATATATTTT. Translation: CASSPQAGGVGNTIYF.

The chain carries TRBV5-6 and TRBJ2-3; D remains ambiguous. Germline V lookup: CDR1 SGHDT, CDR2 YYEEEE. V was clipped by 2 bases and J by 1 base, with 11 bases between them. This CDR3 spans 15 amino acids. In DNA form, the CDR3 reads TGTGCCAGCAGCTTATACAAAGCCGGCACAGATACGCAGTATTTT. Translated, it gives CASSLYKAGTDTQYF. The full variable domain, rest sourced from reference TRBV5-6 and TRBJ2-3, is DAGVTQSPTHLIKTRGQQVTLRCSPKSGHDTVSWYQQALGQGPQFIFQYYEEEERQRGNFPDRFSGHQFPNYSSELNVNALLLGDSALYLCASSLYKAGTDTQYFGPGTRLTVL.

In this sample, this clone turned up once. The rearrangement uses TRBV10-2 and TRBJ1-5; D call uncertain. This CDR3 contains 12 residues. Germline V gene data show CDR1 as WSHSY and CDR2 as SAAADI. Trimming took 2 bases from V and 3 from J, leaving 2 bases between them. The CDR3 coding sequence is TGCGCCAGCAGTGAGATCAATCAGCCCCAGCATTTT. Its protein product is CASSEINQPQHF.

The chain joins TRBV18 to TRBJ1-3, with D perhaps matching TRBD1 (6 bases). Germline assignment: CDR1 KGHSH and CDR2 LQKENI. Trimming removed 3 bases from V and 4 bases from J, with 22 bases in between. The CDR3 runs 18 residues. CDR3 sequence: CASSPPNLQGSSGNTIYF. The CDR3 DNA reads TGTGCCAGCTCACCCCCGAACCTGCAGGGGTCATCGGGAAACACCATATATTTT. Supplemented by reference TRBV18 and TRBJ1-3, the full variable domain reads NAGVMQNPRHLVRRRGQEARLRCSPMKGHSHVYWYRQLPEEGLKFMVYLQKENIIDESGMPKERFSAEFPKEGPSILRIQQVVRGDSAAYFCASSPPNLQGSSGNTIYFGEGSWLTVV.